This is a list of T cell receptor beta chains from one sample in a study of T-cell reconstitution after alpha-beta-depleted transplantation in children. TCRdb fed the PCR reads into MiXCR, producing one record per CDR3 protein. The sample has more than 400,000 distinct CDR3 sequences; 43% are singletons. Source: PBMCs, taken before TCRalphabeta/CD19-depleted stem cell transplant. Receptor source: a girl aged 2 to 9 with aplastic anemia, due to receive a stem cell transplant. Both conserved end residues are part of each CDR3. A D gene is named only where the DNA matches it firmly. Size values are once, few and many counts, or a class for expanded clones, and some rows have none.

>-|-|TRBJ2-3|TRBV10-3
TGTGCCATCAAGCGGCACGAGGCAGATACGCAGTATTTT
CAIKRHEADTQYF
>many|-|TRBJ1-2|TRBV12-3/TRBV12-4
TGTGCCAGCAGTTTAGGAGGGTCCTATGGGTATGGCTACACCTTC
CASSLGGSYGYGYTF
>few|-|TRBJ2-7|TRBV7-2
TGTGCCAGCAGCTTCAGGAGGGGGAACGAGCAGTACTTC
CASSFRRGNEQYF
>few|-|TRBJ2-5|TRBV5-6
TGTGCCAGCAGCTTCTACAGGGAGACCCAGTACTTC
CASSFYRETQYF
>-|-|TRBJ2-3|TRBV6-2/TRBV6-3
TGTGCCAGCAGCCTCTCGAATACGCAGTATTTT
CASSLSNTQYF
>-|-|TRBJ1-4|TRBV7-2
TGTGCCAGCAGCTTAAGTGTAGGGGGGGGTGAAAAACTGTTTTTT
CASSLSVGGGEKLFF
>-|-|TRBJ1-4|TRBV6-1
TGTGCCAGCAGCCCTCGTCGGGTTAATGAAAAACTGTTTTTT
CASSPRRVNEKLFF
>many|-|TRBJ2-3|TRBV19
TGTGCCAGTAGTATGGGCGGGAGCACAGATACGCAGTATTTT
CASSMGGSTDTQYF
>few|-|TRBJ2-5|TRBV4-1
TGCGCCAGCAGCCATTCCGGGCTAGCGGAGACCCAGTACTTC
CASSHSGLAETQYF
>many|-|TRBJ2-1|TRBV20-1
TGCAGTGCTAGAGCCCTGAACTATGAGCAGTTCTTC
CSARALNYEQFF
>few|TRBD2|TRBJ2-1|TRBV20-1
TGCAGTGCTAGAGATGGTGGCGGGAGGGCCGGGTACAATGAGCAGTTCTTC
CSARDGGGRAGYNEQFF
>once|-|TRBJ2-7|TRBV15
TGTGCCACCAGCAGAGGCGGGGCCGAGCAGTACTTC
CATSRGGAEQYF
>few|-|TRBJ1-1|TRBV7-8
TGTGCCAGCAGCTTAGTTCTGGGGATGAACACTGAAGCTTTCTTT
CASSLVLGMNTEAFF
>-|TRBD2|TRBJ2-3|TRBV20-1
TGCAGTGCTAGGGACGGGGGGGCCGTCGTCACAGATACGCAGTATTTT
CSARDGGAVVTDTQYF
>-|TRBD2|TRBJ2-1|TRBV10-3
TGTGCCATCAGTGAGTCCCCTAGCGGGGATGCTGAGCAGTTCTTC
CAISESPSGDAEQFF
>many|-|TRBJ1-1|TRBV5-1
TGCGCCAGCAGCTTGGTTATGGACGGCGGAAGAGCTTTCTTT
CASSLVMDGGRAFF
>-|-|TRBJ1-5|TRBV10-2
TGCGCCAGCAGTGAAAGGGGGAAGCGCAATCAGCCCCAGCATTTT
CASSERGKRNQPQHF
>many|-|TRBJ2-7|TRBV6-1
TGTGCCAGCAGGCCCGGGTCAAGCTACGAGCAGTACTTC
CASRPGSSYEQYF
>-|TRBD1|TRBJ1-1|TRBV20-1
TGCAGTGCTAGGAGAACAGGGGACACTGAAGCTTTCTTT
CSARRTGDTEAFF
>-|-|TRBJ2-2|TRBV5-6
TGTGCCAGCAGCGGCGGGGACAGCGTCACCGGGGAGCTGTTTTTT
CASSGGDSVTGELFF
>-|TRBD1|TRBJ1-6|TRBV7-2
TGTGCCAGCAAATCCTCCACAGGGGACTATAATTCACCCCTCCACTTT
CASKSSTGDYNSPLHF
>-|TRBD2|TRBJ2-5|TRBV30
TGTGCCTGGATTAGCGGGGAAAACCAAGAGACCCAGTACTTC
CAWISGENQETQYF
>-|-|TRBJ2-7|TRBV20-1
TGCAGTGCTAGTGCCGACAGGACCTACGAGCAGTACTTC
CSASADRTYEQYF
>few|-|TRBJ1-1|TRBV7-9
TGTGCCAGCAGCTTAGACAACCCGAGAACTGAAGCTTTCTTT
CASSLDNPRTEAFF
>-|-|TRBJ2-5|TRBV12-3/TRBV12-4
TGTGCCAGCAGTTTGTCCGTCGGAGAGACCCAGTACTTC
CASSLSVGETQYF
>-|-|TRBJ1-3|TRBV5-1
TGCGCCAGCAGCTCCCGCCTGGGGGCCGCCGGAAACACCATATATTTT
CASSSRLGAAGNTIYF
>-|-|TRBJ2-1|TRBV19
TGTGCCAGTAGCCGGAAAGCGGGTCTTTCCAATGAGCAGTTCTTC
CASSRKAGLSNEQFF
>-|-|TRBJ2-3|TRBV20-1
TGCAGTGCCCGCCCCGATAGTCCGGGCCCCACAGATACGCAGTATTTT
CSARPDSPGPTDTQYF
>-|TRBD2|TRBJ2-5|TRBV6-5
TGTGCCAGCAGTTGGGGACTAGCGGGAGGGCCCGGACAAGAGACCCAGTACTTC
CASSWGLAGGPGQETQYF